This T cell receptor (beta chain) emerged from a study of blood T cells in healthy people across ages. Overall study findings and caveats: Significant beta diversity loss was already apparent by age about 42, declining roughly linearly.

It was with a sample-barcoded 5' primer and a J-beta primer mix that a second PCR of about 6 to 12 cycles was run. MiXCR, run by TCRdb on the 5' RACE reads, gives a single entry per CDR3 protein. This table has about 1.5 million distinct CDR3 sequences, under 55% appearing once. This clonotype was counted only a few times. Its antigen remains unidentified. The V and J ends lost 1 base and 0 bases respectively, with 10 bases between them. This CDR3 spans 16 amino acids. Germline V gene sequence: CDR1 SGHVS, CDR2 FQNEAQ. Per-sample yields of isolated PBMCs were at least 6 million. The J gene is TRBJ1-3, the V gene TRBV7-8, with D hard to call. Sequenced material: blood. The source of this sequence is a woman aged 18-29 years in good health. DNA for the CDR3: TGTGCCAGCAGCTTAGGTCTACGGTTCTCTGGAAACACCATATATTTT. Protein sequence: CASSLGLRFSGNTIYF.